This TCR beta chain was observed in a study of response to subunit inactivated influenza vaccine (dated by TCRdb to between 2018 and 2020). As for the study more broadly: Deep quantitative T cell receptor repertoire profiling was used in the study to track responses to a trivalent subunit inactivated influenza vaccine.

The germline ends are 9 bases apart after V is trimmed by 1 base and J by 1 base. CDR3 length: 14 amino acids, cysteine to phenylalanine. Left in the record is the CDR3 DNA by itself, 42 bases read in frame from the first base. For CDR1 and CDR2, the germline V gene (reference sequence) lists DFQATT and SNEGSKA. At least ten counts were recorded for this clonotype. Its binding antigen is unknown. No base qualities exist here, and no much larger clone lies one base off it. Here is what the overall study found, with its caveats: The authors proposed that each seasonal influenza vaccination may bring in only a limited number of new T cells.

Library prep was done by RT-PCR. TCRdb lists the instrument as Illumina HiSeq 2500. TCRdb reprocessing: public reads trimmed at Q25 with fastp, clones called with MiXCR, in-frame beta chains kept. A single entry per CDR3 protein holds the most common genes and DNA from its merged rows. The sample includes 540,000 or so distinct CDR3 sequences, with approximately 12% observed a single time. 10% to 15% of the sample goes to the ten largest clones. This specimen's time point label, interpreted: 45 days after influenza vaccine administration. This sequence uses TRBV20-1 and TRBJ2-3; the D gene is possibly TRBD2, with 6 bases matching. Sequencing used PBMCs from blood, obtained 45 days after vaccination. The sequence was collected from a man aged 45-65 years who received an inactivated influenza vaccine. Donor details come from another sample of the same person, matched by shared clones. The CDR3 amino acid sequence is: CSARVGGGTDTQYF. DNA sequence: TGCAGTGCTAGAGTTGGAGGGGGCACAGATACGCAGTATTTT.